The 24 T cell receptor beta chains reported below all come from one sample, sequenced in a study of regulatory T cells in long-lasting Graves disease. Documented time point: newly diagnosed GD, antithyroid drugs for less than 3 months. Isolated PBMC RNA provided the starting material for the TCR library. Building of the TCR beta libraries involved iRepertoire HTBI primers and Arm-PCR of CDR3 regions. TCRdb re-analysed the multiplex PCR reads in MiXCR, keeping a single row per CDR3 protein. The sample lists approximately 350,000 distinct CDR3 sequences; about 11% were seen once. These records were also assigned to another study, of T cells in Graves' hyperthyroidism and ophthalmopathy.

Sequencing used peripheral blood mononuclear cells (PBMCs), obtained at new diagnosis, from a patient treated with antithyroid drugs. The receptors were gathered from a woman under 30 with Graves disease.

The CDR3 coding sequence is TGTGCCAGCAGCTCCCCGGACGGGGAGCAGTACGTC. It yields the protein CASSSPDGEQYV. J is TRBJ2-7 and V is TRBV5-5; D is unclear. CDR1 and CDR2 (germline): SGHKS, YYEKEE (reference sequence). CDR3 length: 12 amino acids. Trimming shortened V by 3 bases and J by 7 bases, and 11 bases separated the two germline ends.

This clonotype has at least ten counts. V and J are TRBV4-2 and TRBJ2-7, with a tentative D call TRBD2 (5 bases). CDR1 and CDR2 from the germline V gene are LGHNA and YNFKEQ. V was clipped by 1 base and J by 2 bases, with 12 bases between them. CDR3 length: 15 residues. The CDR3 region is CASSQAMSGPYEQYV. CDR3 DNA: TGTGCCAGCAGCCAAGCAATGAGCGGACCCTACGAGCAGTACGTC.

This clonotype has a count of ten or more. V is TRBV15 and J is TRBJ2-2; D is perhaps TRBD1 or TRBD2 (5 bases each). From germline, CDR1 is LNHNV and CDR2 YYDKDF (reference sequence). This CDR3 comprises 17 residues. V gave up 1 base and J gave up 1 base, with 13 bases separating them. This chain's CDR3 is CATSRVRGAGNTGELFF. Written as DNA, the CDR3 is TGTGCCACCAGCAGAGTACGAGGGGCGGGGAACACCGGGGAGCTGTTTTTT.

The chain employs TRBV20-1 and TRBJ1-1, with 8 bases identical to TRBD1. The trim removed 4 bases at V and 7 bases at J, leaving 17 bases unmatched. This CDR3 comprises 16 residues. Germline CDR1 is DFQATT and CDR2 is SNEGSKA (reference sequence). For the CDR3, the DNA is TGCAGTGCTAAAGATGGACAGGGATCCCAGGGAGGTGAAGCTTTCTTT. This sequence encodes CSAKDGQGSQGGEAFF.

This clonotype was seen many times. The J gene is TRBJ1-2, the V gene TRBV12-3 or TRBV12-4; 8 nucleotides align to TRBD1. The CDR3 contains 14 residues. With V trimmed by 7 bases and J by 2 bases, 6 bases remained unmatched. Here the CDR3 reads CASTRTGSNYGYTF. The CDR3 region has the DNA TGTGCCAGCACCCGGACAGGGTCGAACTATGGCTACACCTTC.

This clonotype was seen a few times. V and J are TRBV15 and TRBJ2-1; D is unclear. Germline assignment: CDR1 LNHNV and CDR2 YYDKDF (reference sequence). CDR3 length: 17 residues. Trimming pared 0 bases from V and 0 bases from J, leaving 12 bases between. CDR3 nucleotide sequence: TGTGCCACCAGCAGAGATCTCTGGATCAGCTCCTACAATGAGCAGTTCTTC. Amino acid sequence: CATSRDLWISSYNEQFF.

This clonotype was found a few times. The rearrangement links TRBV20-1 to TRBJ1-3; the match to TRBD1 covers 7 bases. Trimming took 1 base from V and 3 from J; bases not matched to a gene: 12. Per the germline V gene, CDR1 is DFQATT and CDR2 is SNEGSKA (reference sequence). The CDR3 is 17 residues long. CDR3 in DNA: TGCAGTGCTAGAGTCCCGATACAGGGGCTGAATGGAAACACCATATATTTT. It translates to CSARVPIQGLNGNTIYF.

On this clonotype itself: At one end, the junction sequence differs from germline, possibly due to a read error. This sequence joins TRBV13 and TRBJ2-6, with D unclear. The CDR3 is 19 amino acids. Germline assignment: CDR1 PRHDT and CDR2 FYEKMQ (reference sequence). CDR3 DNA: TGTGCCAGCAGCCCCTACGACTCGGCAGGTGGTGTTGAGGCCAACGTCCCGACTTTC. Translated: CASSPYDSAGGVEANVPTF.

This clonotype appeared many times. CDR3 bases: TGTGCCAGCGGTGTAAGCTTGGGAGGGGGCACTGAAGCTTTCTTT. This translates into CASGVSLGGGTEAFF. V is TRBV5-4 and J is TRBJ1-1; D is possibly TRBD1 (6 bases). Trimming took 7 bases from V and 4 from J, leaving 20 bases between them. CDR3 length equals 15 residues. Germline V gene lookup returns CDR1 SGHNT and CDR2 YYREEE (reference sequence).

There are a few counts of this clonotype. This chain joins TRBV6-2 or TRBV6-3 and TRBJ2-1; no definite D call. V was cut by 0 bases and J by 4 bases, with 13 bases left in between. CDR3 length: 16 amino acids. The V gene's germline CDR1 is MNHEY and CDR2 SVGEGT. The DNA of the CDR3 is TGTGCCAGCAGTTACTCGAGAGCAATATATTACAATGAGCAGTTCTTC. It yields the protein CASSYSRAIYYNEQFF.

This clonotype was detected only a few times. The chain links TRBV5-1 to TRBJ1-1; 9 nucleotides agree with TRBD1. CDR1 and CDR2 (germline): SGHRS, YFSETQ. The V and J ends lost 3 bases and 6 bases, in that order; junction bases with no gene match: 6. This CDR3 spans 14 amino acids. The CDR3: CASSWGQGTSEAFF. The DNA of the CDR3 is TGCGCCAGCAGCTGGGGACAGGGTACGTCTGAAGCTTTCTTT. Full variable domain (rest looked up from reference TRBV5-1 and TRBJ1-1): KAGVTQTPRYLIKTRGQQVTLSCSPISGHRSVSWYQQTPGQGLQFLFEYFSETQRNKGNFPGRFSGRQFSNSRSEMNVSTLELGDSALYLCASSWGQGTSEAFFGQGTRLTVV.

The chain employs TRBV12-3 or TRBV12-4 and TRBJ2-1; a possible D gene is TRBD1 (6 bases). This CDR3 contains 15 residues. Deletions cut 5 bases from V and 9 bases from J, with 20 bases between. The DNA of the CDR3 is TGTGCCAGCAGTATAGGGGGTGCCCGCGGTAGTGAGCAGTTCTTC. It is translated as CASSIGGARGSEQFF.

This clonotype was seen many times. The chain links TRBV9 to TRBJ2-1, with unresolved D. From germline, CDR1 is SGDLS and CDR2 YYNGEE. The length of the CDR3 is 13 residues. The V end lost 3 bases, the J end lost 4 bases, and 8 bases lay between the germline ends. CDR3 residues: CASSGRAYNEQFF. CDR3 bases: TGTGCCAGCAGCGGGCGCGCATACAATGAGCAGTTCTTC.

The chain employs TRBV7-2 and TRBJ2-2; weak D call: TRBD2 (7 bases). The V end lost 1 base, the J end lost 5 bases, and 20 bases lay between the germline ends. The CDR3 runs to 18 residues. Germline V gene lookup returns CDR1 SGHTA and CDR2 FQGNSA. In DNA, the CDR3 is TGTGCCAGCAGCTTAGGACTCTCGAGGGGGGGGGGTACCGGGGAGCTGTTTTTT. This sequence encodes CASSLGLSRGGGTGELFF.

The table lists this clonotype with a few counts. At one boundary the junction diverges from the germline segment, which might be a read error. V and J are TRBV7-9 and TRBJ2-5, with 7 bases lining up with TRBD2. The CDR3 runs to 15 residues. Germline V gene sequence: CDR1 SEHNR, CDR2 FQNEAQ (reference sequence). The CDR3, as DNA: TGTGCCAGCAGCTCCCTTCGGGAGGCCGGGGAGACCCGGTACTTC. Protein sequence: CASSSLREAGETRYF.

This sequence joins TRBV20-1 and TRBJ2-1; a possible D gene is TRBD2 (6 bases). V lost 3 bases and J lost 6, with 9 bases in between. Germline assignment: CDR1 DFQATT and CDR2 SNEGSKA (reference sequence). The CDR3 has 12 residues. The CDR3 is CSARGDFNEQFF. For the CDR3, the DNA is TGCAGTGCTAGGGGGGACTTCAATGAGCAGTTCTTC.

This chain's CDR3 is CASSSREYSPLHF. The CDR3 DNA reads as TGTGCCAGCAGTTCCAGGGAATATTCACCCCTCCACTTT. V gene TRBV6-2 or TRBV6-3 combines with J gene TRBJ1-6; D is perhaps TRBD1 (5 bases). Germline CDR1 MNHEY, CDR2 SVGEGT. The V and J ends lost 4 bases and 8 bases respectively, with 9 bases between them. The length of the CDR3 is 13 residues.

In regard to this clonotype: A much larger clone is a single base away; this may be a read error. The chain joins TRBV6-2 or TRBV6-3 to TRBJ2-7; 9 bases map to TRBD1. Trimming cost V 5 bases and J 5 bases; bases outside gene matches: 31. The CDR3 runs to 22 residues. The germline V gene has CDR1 MNHEY and CDR2 SVGEGT. The CDR3 DNA is TGTGCCAGCAGTGAATCTTATCGTCGACGTCGGATCCAGGACAGGGGTGCTCACGAGCAGTACTTC. It yields the protein CASSESYRRRRIQDRGAHEQYF.

This clonotype has ten or more counts. For the CDR3, the DNA is TGTGCCAGCAGTTACTCGAGTGGGGAAAAAGCTTTCTTT. Amino acid sequence: CASSYSSGEKAFF. The chain couples TRBV6-6 to TRBJ1-1; no clear D. This CDR3 region has 13 residues. The ends were cut back, 0 bases at V and 9 bases at J, with 11 bases in the middle. Per germline, CDR1 MNHNY and CDR2 SVGAGI (reference sequence).

There are many counts of this clonotype. The chain couples TRBV10-3 to TRBJ2-3; the D gene is possibly TRBD1 (7 bases). Germline loops: CDR1 ENHRY, CDR2 SYGVKD. The CDR3 is 17 residues long. V shed 10 bases and J shed 1 base, with 24 bases lying between them. CDR3 sequence reads: CATRQGRGGSGTDTQYF. The CDR3, as DNA: TGTGCCACCCGACAGGGCCGAGGGGGGTCGGGCACAGATACGCAGTATTTT.

In its sample, this clonotype was seen many times. This rearrangement joins TRBV28 to TRBJ1-1; D call uncertain. V was shortened by 6 bases and J by 0 bases, with 14 bases between the two germline ends. This CDR3 has 15 amino acids. CDR1 is MDHEN and CDR2 is SYDVKM in the germline V gene. CDR3 protein: CASSPHRLVNTEAFF. CDR3 sequence (DNA): TGTGCCAGCAGCCCTCATCGGCTGGTGAACACTGAAGCTTTCTTT.

This clonotype was picked up many times. The CDR3 sequence is CSARTGGSYNEQFF. In nucleotides, the CDR3 is TGCAGTGCTAGGACCGGAGGCTCCTACAATGAGCAGTTCTTC. The chain joins TRBV20-1 to TRBJ2-1; tentative D call: TRBD2 (5 bases). The length of the CDR3 is 14 residues. CDR1 is DFQATT and CDR2 is SNEGSKA in the germline V gene (reference sequence). The V end was cut by 3 bases, the J end by 0 bases, with 9 bases between.

This clonotype was found a few times. A clone one base away is much larger, so this may be a read error. The rearrangement joins TRBV6-1 to TRBJ1-5; D is unclear. Germline values: CDR1 MNHNS, CDR2 SASEGT. The CDR3 consists of 15 residues. The V end was cut by 4 bases, the J end by 4 bases, with 14 bases between. CDR3 residues: CASSGGLWANQPQHF. The CDR3 DNA is TGTGCCAGCAGTGGAGGATTGTGGGCAAATCAGCCCCAGCATTTT.

V gene TRBV20-1 combines with J gene TRBJ2-7; tentative D call: TRBD2 (6 bases). V shed 5 bases and J shed 9 bases, with 20 bases lying between them. Per germline, CDR1 DFQATT and CDR2 SNEGSKA (reference sequence). CDR3 length equals 13 residues. This CDR3 reads CSARDSSLGGQYF. CDR3 nucleotide sequence: TGCAGTGCTCGGGACTCCAGTCTGGGTGGGCAGTACTTC.